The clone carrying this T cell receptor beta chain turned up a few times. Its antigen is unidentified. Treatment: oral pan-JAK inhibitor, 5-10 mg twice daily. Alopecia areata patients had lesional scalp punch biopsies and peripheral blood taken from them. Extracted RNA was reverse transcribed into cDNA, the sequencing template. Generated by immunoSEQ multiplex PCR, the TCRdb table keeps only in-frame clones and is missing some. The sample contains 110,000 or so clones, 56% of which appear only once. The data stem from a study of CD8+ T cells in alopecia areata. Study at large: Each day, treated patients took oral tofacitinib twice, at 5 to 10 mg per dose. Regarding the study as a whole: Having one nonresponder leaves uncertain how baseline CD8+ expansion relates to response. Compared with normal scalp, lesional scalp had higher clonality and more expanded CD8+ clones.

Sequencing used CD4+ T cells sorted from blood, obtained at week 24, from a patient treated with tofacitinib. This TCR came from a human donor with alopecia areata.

DNA of the CDR3: TGCGCCAGCAGCTCTCAAGCCAGCTCCTACGAGCAGTACTTC. It specifies CASSSQASSYEQYF. The chain has TRBV5-1 and TRBJ2-7; the D is unclear. Germline CDR1 SGHRS, CDR2 YFSETQ. V gave up 3 bases and J gave up 0 bases, with 10 bases separating them. The CDR3 consists of 14 residues.